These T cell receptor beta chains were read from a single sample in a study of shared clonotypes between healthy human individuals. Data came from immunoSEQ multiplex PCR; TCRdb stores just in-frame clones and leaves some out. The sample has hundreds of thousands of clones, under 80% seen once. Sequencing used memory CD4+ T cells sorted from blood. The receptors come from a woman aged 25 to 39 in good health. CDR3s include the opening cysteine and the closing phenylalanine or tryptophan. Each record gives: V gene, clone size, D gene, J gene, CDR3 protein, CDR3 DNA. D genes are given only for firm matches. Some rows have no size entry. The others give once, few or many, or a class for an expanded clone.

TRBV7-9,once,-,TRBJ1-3,CASSLGLSVSGNTIYF,TGTGCCAGCAGCTTGGGACTATCCGTCTCTGGAAACACCATATATTTT
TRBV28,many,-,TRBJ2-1,CASSSFLEQFF,TGTGCCAGCAGTTCATTCCTGGAGCAGTTCTTC
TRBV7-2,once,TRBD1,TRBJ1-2,CASSDRADYGYTF,TGTGCCAGCTCCGACAGGGCGGACTATGGCTACACCTTC
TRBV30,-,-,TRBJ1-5,CAWGQGGNQPQHF,TGTGCCTGGGGGCAGGGCGGAAATCAGCCCCAGCATTTT
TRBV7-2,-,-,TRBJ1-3,CASGVLAGNTIYF,TGTGCCAGCGGGGTTCTTGCTGGAAACACCATATATTTT
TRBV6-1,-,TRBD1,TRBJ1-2,CASSAGRQGRENYGYTF,TGTGCCAGCAGTGCAGGGCGACAGGGGCGGGAGAACTATGGCTACACCTTC
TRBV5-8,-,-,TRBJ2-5,CASSLAAWGGETQYF,TGTGCCAGCAGCTTGGCTGCTTGGGGTGGAGAGACCCAGTACTTC
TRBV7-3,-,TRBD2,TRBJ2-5,CASSSRTGGTIQETQYF,TGTGCCAGCAGCTCCCGGACTGGCGGGACTATCCAAGAGACCCAGTACTTC
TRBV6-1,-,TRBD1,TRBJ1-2,CASSGDRGLYGYTF,TGTGCCAGCAGTGGGGACAGGGGGCTTTATGGCTACACCTTC
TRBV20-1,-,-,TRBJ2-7,CSASPAYEQYF,TGCAGTGCTTCTCCAGCCTACGAGCAGTACTTC
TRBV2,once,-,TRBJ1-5,CASIGQELGQPQHF,TGTGCCAGCATAGGTCAAGAGCTGGGTCAGCCCCAGCATTTT
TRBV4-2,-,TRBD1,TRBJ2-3,CASSQEMGLTGTVSTDTQYF,TGTGCCAGCAGCCAGGAAATGGGCCTAACCGGGACAGTTAGCACAGATACGCAGTATTTT
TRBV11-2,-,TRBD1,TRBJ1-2,CASSLGQGNYGYTF,TGTGCCAGCAGCCTCGGACAGGGAAACTATGGCTACACCTTC
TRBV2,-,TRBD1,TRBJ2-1,CAGGDRGNEQFF,TGTGCCGGGGGGGACAGGGGCAATGAGCAGTTCTTC
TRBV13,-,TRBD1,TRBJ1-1,CASSPPDRVKAFF,TGTGCCAGCAGCCCCCCCGACAGGGTTAAAGCTTTCTTT
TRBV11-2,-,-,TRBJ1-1,CASSLRRNTEAFF,TGTGCCAGCAGCTTACGTAGGAACACTGAAGCTTTCTTT
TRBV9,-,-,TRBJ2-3,CASSAEVGADTQYF,TGTGCCAGCAGTGCTGAGGTGGGTGCAGATACGCAGTATTTT
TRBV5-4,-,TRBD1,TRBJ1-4,CASSPQGIEKLFF,TGTGCCAGCAGCCCACAGGGGATAGAAAAACTGTTTTTT
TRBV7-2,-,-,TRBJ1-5,CASSLGTSSNQPQHF,TGTGCCAGCAGCTTGGGGACCTCCAGCAATCAGCCCCAGCATTTT
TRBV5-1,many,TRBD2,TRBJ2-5,CASSSSGRAGETQYF,TGCGCCAGCAGCTCCAGCGGGAGGGCCGGAGAGACCCAGTACTTC
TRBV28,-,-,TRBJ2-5,CASSGGVETQYF,TGTGCCAGTTCAGGGGGGGTGGAGACCCAGTACTTC
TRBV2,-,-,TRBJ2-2,CATKRTSGNTGELFF,TGTGCCACCAAACGTACTTCGGGGAACACCGGGGAGCTGTTTTTT
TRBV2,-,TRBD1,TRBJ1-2,CASSPFGTGKYGYTF,TGTGCCAGCTCCCCCTTTGGGACAGGAAAGTATGGCTACACCTTT
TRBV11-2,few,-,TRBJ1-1,CASSFFEGTEAFF,TGTGCCAGCAGCTTTTTCGAGGGGACTGAAGCTTTCTTT
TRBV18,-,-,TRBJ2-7,CASSPSRAHEQYF,TGTGCCAGCTCACCATCCAGGGCCCACGAGCAGTACTTC
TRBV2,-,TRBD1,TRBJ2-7,CASSGKGQGTYEQYF,TGTGCCAGCAGTGGGAAGGGACAGGGGACCTACGAGCAGTACTTC
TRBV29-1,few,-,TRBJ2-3,CSSSSGGHSTDTQYF,TGCAGCAGTTCCTCGGGGGGACACAGCACAGATACGCAGTATTTT
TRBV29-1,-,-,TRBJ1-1,CSGWENTEAFF,TGCAGCGGTTGGGAGAACACTGAAGCTTTCTTT
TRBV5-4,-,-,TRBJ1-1,CASSLDPSRLEAFF,TGTGCCAGCAGCTTAGACCCCTCCCGACTTGAAGCTTTCTTT
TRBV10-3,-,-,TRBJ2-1,CAISELFGSSAYNEQFF,TGTGCCATCAGTGAGCTTTTTGGGAGTTCGGCCTACAATGAGCAGTTCTTC
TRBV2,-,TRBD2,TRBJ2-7,CASKLAASYEQYF,TGTGCCAGTAAACTAGCGGCTTCCTACGAGCAGTACTTC
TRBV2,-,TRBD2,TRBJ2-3,CASTDGRGGPQADTQYF,TGTGCCAGCACCGACGGGCGGGGAGGGCCGCAGGCAGATACGCAGTATTTT
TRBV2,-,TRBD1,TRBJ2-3,CASIRDRGTDTQYF,TGTGCCAGCATACGGGACAGGGGCACAGATACGCAGTATTTT
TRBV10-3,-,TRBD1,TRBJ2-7,CAISDRDRSSYEQYF,TGTGCCATCAGTGACCGGGACAGGAGCTCCTACGAGCAGTACTTC
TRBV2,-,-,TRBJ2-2,CASSVGSNTGELFF,TGTGCCAGCAGTGTGGGGAGTAACACCGGGGAGCTGTTTTTT
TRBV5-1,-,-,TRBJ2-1,CASSLGPGTPYNEQFF,TGCGCCAGCAGCTTGGGCCCGGGAACGCCCTACAATGAGCAGTTCTTC
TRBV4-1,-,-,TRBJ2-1,CASSQGLVGSYNEQFF,TGCGCCAGCAGCCAAGGTCTGGTGGGATCCTACAATGAGCAGTTCTTC
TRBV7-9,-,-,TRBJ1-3,CASSLAVSGNTIYF,TGTGCCAGCAGCTTGGCGGTCTCTGGAAACACCATATATTTT
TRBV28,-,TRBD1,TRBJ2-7,CASTLRTGQYEQYF,TGTGCCAGCACGCTCAGGACAGGGCAATACGAGCAGTACTTC
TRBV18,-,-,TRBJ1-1,CASSPGRQNTEAFF,TGTGCCAGCTCACCAGGCAGGCAGAACACTGAAGCTTTCTTT
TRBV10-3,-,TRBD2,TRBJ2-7,CAISRTSGSVDEQYF,TGTGCCATCAGTAGGACTAGCGGGAGCGTCGACGAGCAGTACTTC
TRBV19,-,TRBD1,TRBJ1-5,CASSGTGLQFNQPQHF,TGTGCCAGTAGTGGGACAGGGCTACAATTTAATCAGCCCCAGCATTTT
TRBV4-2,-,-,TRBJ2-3,CASSQDQRLASTPGTQYF,TGTGCCAGCAGCCAAGATCAACGGCTAGCATCAACACCGGGTACGCAGTATTTT